This entry concerns a single T cell receptor (beta chain). This receptor's antigen is unknown. No quality values exist for individual bases; no much larger clone is one base distant. The germline V gene sets CDR1 to MNHEY and CDR2 to SVGAGI. Spanning cysteine to phenylalanine, the CDR3 consists of 15 amino acids. Only the CDR3 DNA is retained, 45 bases long and in frame from the first base. Trimmed from V: 6 bases; trimmed from J: 7 bases; junction bases lacking a gene match: 7. The method behind the library was the immunoSEQ multiplex PCR assay. The immuneACCESS repertoire file appears here via TCRdb, limited to in-frame rearrangements. These files lack a portion of the clones; in checked studies, under half of the deficit traces to unresolved V genes, and the cause of the others is not known. The sample records around 71,000 clones, just over 90% of which are singletons. Approximately 1.1% of the sample comes from the top ten.

The data are from a study of T cell changes during pregnancy in multiple sclerosis (dated by TCRdb to 2018 to 2020). Regarding the study in general: The study looked at changes in the T cell repertoire across pregnancy in women with multiple sclerosis.

This receptor was obtained from a female donor with multiple sclerosis, enrolled in a pregnancy study. Specimen: peripheral blood, collected in the third trimester of pregnancy. This chain joins TRBV6-5 to TRBJ1-4; TRBD1 agrees with 11 junctional bases. The CDR3 corresponds to CASSPTGTGGEKLFF. The base sequence is TGTGCCAGCAGCCCTACCGGGACAGGGGGTGAAAAACTGTTTTTT.